This TCR beta chain stems from a study of T cell responses to AZD1222 COVID-19 vaccine (dated by TCRdb to the early 2020s). General notes on the study: Because spike-specific TCR depth and breadth did not differ between the two schedules, AZD1222 recipients who got a second dose at roughly 4 weeks were pooled with those who got a second dose at roughly 12 weeks. Trial participants were enrolled into age subgroups of 18-55, 56-69 and 70-plus years, which contained roughly 150, 30 and 60 TCR-sequenced participants, respectively. A total of just over 230 trial participants underwent TCR sequencing, of whom about 200 had received two doses of AZD1222 and some 26 had received two doses of the MenACWY control vaccine. Summary of the overall study and its limitations: A significant rise in spike-specific TCR breadth and depth was observed after two AZD1222 doses relative to day 0 and relative to MenACWY recipients. Conclusions about previously exposed vaccinees are limited, since just six or seven AZD1222 recipients were seropositive for SARS-CoV-2 at baseline. In the small 56-69-year group, the increase in depth fell short of significance, most likely because of low power. The whole spike protein was spanned by vaccine-associated CD4 TCRs, and dominant responses were seen in regions 160-218 and 743-854. No day 14 peak-response samples were available, so repertoires were characterized only after the peak T cell response. Reportedly, almost half of the unique spike-specific TCRs recognized epitopes lying outside the regions that are mutated in the B.1.351 and B.1.1.7 variants. Most participants were white British and females outnumbered males, and the authors suggested that clonal diversity may have been underestimated.

The time point label, read with the paper, signifies: baseline before first vaccination. Vaccinee samples were obtained from the UK trials COV001 and COV002, which included a single-blind randomized controlled phase 2/3 trial of AZD1222 (ChAdOx1 nCoV-19) in healthy adults. For TCRbeta chain sequencing, PBMC samples were collected from trial participants at day 0 and at day 28 after the second dose. The CDR3 regions of human TCRbeta chains were subjected to immunosequencing. The paper's data handling went like this. Repertoire TCRs were checked for matches against a reference library of SARS-CoV-2-specific TCRs that had been generated using the MIRA antigen-specificity platform. Breadth was defined as the fraction of unique TCRs that were SARS-CoV-2-associated. Depth was defined as the fraction of total T cells that were SARS-CoV-2-associated. Using the MIRA data, each spike-specific TCR was mapped to the spike region that the TCR reacts to and placed in a CD4 or CD8 class. Log10-transformed breadth and depth values were compared by one-way ANOVA with Sidak's multiple comparisons tests. TCRdb took this table from immuneACCESS and kept in-frame rearrangements with V and J called. Such tables lack part of the clones; where checked against another copy, unresolved V genes explain under half of the gap, and the rest is unexplained. V and J calls and clone size are copied from that table; D and trimming were computed from the DNA. The sample table shows approximately 89,000 clones, and approximately 91% are seen once. The top ten clones comprise less than 3.5% of the sample.

On this clone itself: Its antigen is still unknown. Base qualities were left out, and no much larger clone turns up one base away.

Including the terminal cysteine and phenylalanine, the CDR3 comprises 14 residues. Only the CDR3 region is kept as DNA, spanning 42 bases read in frame from base 1. Trimming accounts for 4 bases at V and 6 bases at J, while the number of junction bases matched to no gene is 4. The CDR1 and CDR2 encoded by the germline V gene are KGHSH and LQKENI. The chain couples TRBV18 to TRBJ1-5, with 9 central nucleotides matching TRBD1. This receptor was taken from an adult in good health. Specimen: peripheral blood, collected on day 0 of AZD1222 vaccination. The nucleotide sequence is TGTGCCAGCTCACTCGGGACAGGGAGTCAGCCCCAGCATTTT. It translates as CASSLGTGSQPQHF.